This T cell receptor (beta chain) emerged from a study of blood T cell repertoires in COVID-19. Study-level background: COVID-19 samples from acute and convalescent phases originated in the United States, Italy and Spain. PBMCs, B-cell-depleted T cells, or T cells were the source of the cDNA or gDNA that made up the material.

Original analysis: Nucleated cell counts were estimated from reference gene primer amplification. The data were produced by immunoSEQ multiplex PCR, yet TCRdb's version contains in-frame clones alone and is incomplete. That table supplies the V and J calls and clone size; D and trimming were determined from the DNA. The table lists roughly 280,000 clones, around nine tenths of them singletons. V was clipped by 4 bases and J by 6 bases; unmatched bases: 3. The CDR3 consists of 14 residues. From germline, CDR1 is LGHDT and CDR2 YNNKEL (reference sequence). This clone was observed a single time. The chain joins TRBV3-1 (or the pseudogene TRBV3-2) to TRBJ2-3; TRBD2 aligns across 11 bases. This receptor was taken from a man aged 45-65 years with acute or convalescent COVID-19. The sequencing input was peripheral blood. DNA of the CDR3: TGTGCCAGCAGCCTGAGACTAGCGGGGGATACGCAGTATTTT. It specifies CASSLRLAGDTQYF.